The 10 T cell receptor beta chains given below trace back to one sample, sequenced in a study of blood T cell repertoires in COVID-19 (dated by TCRdb to the early 2020s). The protocol used for the library was the immunoSEQ multiplex PCR assay. The table was pulled from immuneACCESS by TCRdb, which kept in-frame rearrangements only. Such tables lose some clones; where checked, under half of the loss comes from unresolved V genes, and the rest has no known cause. This sample comprises around 190,000 clones, under 80% of them detected only once. The ten largest make up 9.5% to 15% of the sample. The sequencing input was peripheral blood. The receptors shown here come from a woman in her 50s with acute or convalescent COVID-19.

This chain uses TRBV6-9 with TRBJ2-4; D is perhaps TRBD2 (6 bases). The V end lost 5 bases, the J end lost 8 bases, and 10 bases lay between the germline ends. The CDR3 runs 12 residues. Germline V CDR1 and CDR2: MNHGY, SVAAGI. The CDR3 loop reads CASSGGRDIQYF. The CDR3 nucleotides read TGTGCCAGCAGTGGGGGGAGAGACATTCAGTACTTC.

J is TRBJ1-5 and V is TRBV19, with TRBD1 as a possible D gene (5 bases). The CDR3 loop spans 16 amino acids. The ends were cut back, 0 bases at V and 9 bases at J, with 18 bases in the middle. Per the germline V gene, CDR1 is LNHDA and CDR2 is SQIVND (reference sequence). The CDR3 nucleotides are TGTGCCAGTAGTATAGACTCGACAGCCACATTCGGGCCCCAGCATTTT. Encoded protein: CASSIDSTATFGPQHF.

The V gene is TRBV6-1, the J gene TRBJ2-1; 10 nucleotides agree with TRBD2. The junction had 13 bases not matched to a gene; V was cut back by 4 bases and J by 1 base. Germline CDR1 reads MNHNS; CDR2 reads SASEGT. This CDR3 spans 19 amino acids. The CDR3 DNA reads TGTGCCAGCAGTGTCAGGCCCTGGACTAGCGGCACATCCTACAATGAGCAGTTCTTC. This codes for CASSVRPWTSGTSYNEQFF.

V usage is TRBV6-5 and J usage is TRBJ1-3, with 12 bases lining up with TRBD1. Losses at the gene ends were 6 bases for V and 2 bases for J; bases not matched to a gene: 2. Germline CDR1 MNHEY, CDR2 SVGAGI. CDR3 length: 15 amino acids. CDR3 residues: CASRRDRGPGNTIYF. The DNA for the CDR3 is TGTGCCAGCAGAAGGGACAGGGGGCCTGGAAACACCATATATTTT.

The chain combines TRBV6-5 with TRBJ1-3; no firm D call. The V gene lost 0 bases and the J gene lost 0 bases, with 9 bases spanning the gap. Germline CDR1 and CDR2: MNHEY and SVGAGI. This CDR3 has 16 amino acids. The CDR3 is CASSYSRDSSGNTIYF. The CDR3 nucleotides are TGTGCCAGCAGTTACTCGAGGGATTCCTCTGGAAACACCATATATTTT.

J is TRBJ1-2 and V is TRBV19, with 7 bases identical to TRBD1. This CDR3 is 14 amino acids long. With 1 base clipped from V and 4 bases from J, the junction kept 3 bases outside the gene matches. The V gene's germline CDR1 is LNHDA and CDR2 SQIVND (reference sequence). The CDR3 DNA follows: TGTGCCAGTAGTATAGCCCGGGACAGCTATGGCTACACCTTC. Translating gives CASSIARDSYGYTF.

This clone was found a few times. The chain employs TRBV15 and TRBJ2-1, with D possibly TRBD2 on 5 matching bases. The V gene lost 9 bases and the J gene lost 0 bases, with 9 bases spanning the gap. Germline values: CDR1 LNHNV, CDR2 YYDKDF (reference sequence). The CDR3 is made up of 13 amino acids. The CDR3, as DNA: TGTGCCACAGGACTCTCCTCCTACAATGAGCAGTTCTTC. Its protein is CATGLSSYNEQFF. The full variable domain, in which reference TRBV15 and TRBJ2-1 provide the parts outside the CDR3, is DAMVIQNPRYQVTQFGKPVTLSCSQTLNHNVMYWYQQKSSQAPKLLFHYYDKDFNNEADTPDNFQSRRPNTSFCFLDIRSPGLGDTAMYLCATGLSSYNEQFFGPGTRLTVL.

Comments on this clone: An end of the junction differs from the germline gene, which may be a read error. The chain links TRBV23-1 to TRBJ1-1; unclear D gene. TRBV23-1 is sorted into the ORF group, with uncertain function. The CDR3 extends over 11 amino acids. CDR3 nucleotides: TGCGCCAGCAGTCAGCCGAGGACTGCAAGATTT. This gives the protein CASSQPRTARF.

The chain recombines TRBV7-2 with TRBJ1-4; D possibly corresponds to TRBD1 (5 bases). Per germline, CDR1 SGHTA and CDR2 FQGNSA. V lost 5 bases and J lost 0, with 19 bases in between. The CDR3 has 18 residues. CDR3 region: CASSPGRGGYATNEKLFF. CDR3 DNA sequence: TGTGCCAGCAGCCCCGGCCGGGGGGGGTATGCAACTAATGAAAAACTGTTTTTT. The variable domain in full, completed from reference TRBV7-2 and TRBJ1-4, reads GAGVSQSPSNKVTEKGKDVELRCDPISGHTALYWYRQSLGQGLEFLIYFQGNSAPDKSGLPSDRFSAERTGGSVSTLTIQRTQQEDSAVYLCASSPGRGGYATNEKLFFGSGTQLSVL.

The chain has TRBV27 and TRBJ2-2; 9 bases line up with TRBD2. The V and J ends lost 2 bases and 2 bases, in that order; junction bases with no gene match: 6. CDR1 and CDR2 (germline): MNHEY, SMNVEV (reference sequence). CDR3 length: 17 amino acids. Here the CDR3 reads CASSLRLAAVNTGELFF. The DNA of the CDR3 is TGTGCCAGCAGTTTACGACTAGCGGCTGTCAACACCGGGGAGCTGTTTTTT.